The next 21 T cell receptor beta chains were all read from a single sample in a study of T cells in tuberculosis. Generated by immunoSEQ multiplex PCR, the TCRdb table keeps only in-frame clones and is missing some. The sample has several thousand clones, approximately 95% seen once. Sequenced input: PBMCs. Receptors originate from an adult with tuberculosis.

The chain is built from TRBV18 and TRBJ2-1, with 12 bases fitting TRBD2. The V gene's germline CDR1 is KGHSH and CDR2 LQKENI. Trimming took 6 bases from V and 9 from J; bases not matched to a gene: 9. The CDR3 covers 15 residues. CDR3 sequence reads: CASSPTSGSIGEQFF. Written as DNA, the CDR3 is TGTGCCAGCTCTCCGACTAGCGGGAGTATAGGTGAGCAGTTCTTC.

V and J are TRBV2 and TRBJ2-3; D remains ambiguous. Deletions cut 1 base from V and 5 bases from J, with 10 bases between. The V gene's germline CDR1 is SNHLY and CDR2 FYNNEI. There are 14 residues in the CDR3. The CDR3 region is CASSEVGRGDTQYF. CDR3 nucleotides: TGTGCCAGCAGTGAAGTAGGAAGAGGAGATACGCAGTATTTT.

The V and J genes are TRBV29-1 and TRBJ2-6; D may be TRBD1 (5 bases). The CDR3 consists of 15 residues. V dropped 6 bases and J dropped 0 bases, with 12 bases sitting between them. CDR1 SQVTM and CDR2 ANQGSEA come from the germline V gene. The CDR3 region has the DNA TGCAGCGTAAAGGACACCTACTCTGGGGCCAACGTCCTGACTTTC. Residues: CSVKDTYSGANVLTF.

This clone was recorded only once. V and J are TRBV5-6 and TRBJ2-1; 9 nucleotides align to TRBD2. Per the germline V gene, CDR1 is SGHDT and CDR2 is YYEEEE. The CDR3 length is 13 residues. With V trimmed by 4 bases and J by 7 bases, 3 bases remained unmatched. The CDR3 loop reads CASSTTSGNEQFF. CDR3 nucleotides: TGTGCCAGCAGCACGACTAGCGGTAATGAGCAGTTCTTC. Looking up the rest from reference TRBV5-6 and TRBJ2-1 gives the full variable domain: DAGVTQSPTHLIKTRGQQVTLRCSPKSGHDTVSWYQQALGQGPQFIFQYYEEEERQRGNFPDRFSGHQFPNYSSELNVNALLLGDSALYLCASSTTSGNEQFFGPGTRLTVL.

The rearrangement joins TRBV27 to TRBJ2-4, with D possibly being TRBD2 (5 bases). Germline loops: CDR1 MNHEY, CDR2 SMNVEV (reference sequence). V lost 2 bases to trimming and J lost 8 bases, with 10 bases between them. CDR3 size: 13 residues. The CDR3 coding sequence is TGTGCCAGCAGTTTAACGCCGGGGTACATTCAGTACTTC. Protein: CASSLTPGYIQYF.

This chain links TRBV11-3 with TRBJ1-2; 7 bases align to TRBD1. J was trimmed by 7 bases and V by 1 base; bases with no gene match: 6. The CDR3 extends over 14 amino acids. Germline CDR1 reads SGHNT; CDR2 reads YENEEA. For the CDR3, the DNA is TGTGCCAGCAGCTTAGTGGAGGGGGCGGGTGGCTACACCTTC. It is translated as CASSLVEGAGGYTF.

The genes are TRBV11-3 and TRBJ1-2, with 8 bases lining up with TRBD1. In germline, CDR1 is SGHNT, CDR2 YENEEA. This CDR3 has 15 residues. V lost 4 bases and J lost 8; bases outside the gene matches: 12. In DNA, the CDR3 is TGTGCCAGCAGCTCGTCGACAGGGGCCGTCGCCGGCTACACCTTC. Amino acid sequence: CASSSSTGAVAGYTF.

In DNA form, the CDR3 reads TGTGCCAGCAGCGCAACTCCGGGACTAGCCTACGAGCAGTACTTC. Translated: CASSATPGLAYEQYF. The chain combines TRBV9 with TRBJ2-7, with TRBD2 matching 8 bases. CDR1 is SGDLS, CDR2 YYNGEE, per germline. The CDR3 spans 15 residues. The trim removed 3 bases at V and 2 bases at J, leaving 7 bases unmatched.

This clone came up once. V gene TRBV6-5 combines with J gene TRBJ1-2, with 9 bases lining up with TRBD1. V shed 5 bases, J shed 4 bases, and the junction held 2 bases outside the gene matches. This CDR3 is 13 amino acids long. Germline lookup yields CDR1 MNHEY and CDR2 SVGAGI. The CDR3 nucleotides read TGTGCCAGCAGTCCGACAGGGGGCTATGGCTACACCTTC. It is translated as CASSPTGGYGYTF.

The gene calls are TRBV6-6 and TRBJ2-2; no reliable D call. This CDR3 has 16 amino acids. The germline CDR1 and CDR2 sequences are MNHNY and SVGAGI (reference sequence). V gave up 1 base and J gave up 1 base, with 10 bases separating them. CDR3 amino acids: CASSYYPPGNTGELFF. Written as DNA, the CDR3 is TGTGCCAGCAGTTACTACCCTCCAGGGAACACCGGGGAGCTGTTTTTT.

The CDR3 loop is CASGLGQGGYEQYF. Here the CDR3 DNA reads TGTGCTAGTGGTTTGGGACAGGGGGGCTACGAGCAGTACTTC. The rearrangement uses TRBV12-5 and TRBJ2-7; 9 nucleotides line up with TRBD1. Looked up from germline, CDR1 is LGHNT and CDR2 is FRNRAP. After removal of 1 base from V and 3 bases from J, the junction contained 1 base not matched to a gene. The CDR3 consists of 14 residues.

The chain employs TRBV7-6 and TRBJ2-3; 14 nucleotides line up with TRBD2. The V and J ends lost 5 bases and 4 bases, in that order; junction bases with no gene match: 11. CDR3 size: 18 residues. The germline V gene encodes CDR1 SGHVS and CDR2 FNYEAQ. CDR3 amino acids: CASSQGLAGETGPDTQYF. The CDR3 nucleotides are TGTGCCAGCAGCCAGGGACTAGCGGGAGAGACTGGCCCAGATACGCAGTATTTT. Combining the CDR3 with reference TRBV7-6 and TRBJ2-3 gives the whole variable domain GAGVSQSPRYKVTKRGQDVALRCDPISGHVSLYWYRQALGQGPEFLTYFNYEAQQDKSGLPNDRFSAERPEGSISTLTIQRTEQRDSAMYRCASSQGLAGETGPDTQYFGPGTRLTVL.

This chain uses TRBV6-6 with TRBJ1-1, with D perhaps TRBD1 (5 bases). Trimming took off 7 bases at V and 10 bases at J, with 13 bases between the two ends. In germline, CDR1 is MNHNY, CDR2 SVGAGI (reference sequence). This CDR3 contains 11 residues. CDR3 amino acids: CASTDGGRAFF. The CDR3 nucleotides are TGTGCCAGCACCGACGGGGGGAGAGCTTTCTTT.

The chain carries TRBV27 and TRBJ1-2; D possibly corresponds to TRBD1 (5 bases). CDR3 size: 15 residues. The germline V and J ends were trimmed by 0 bases and 5 bases, with 13 bases remaining between them. CDR1 and CDR2 (germline): MNHEY, SMNVEV (reference sequence). Here the CDR3 reads CASSLSPGREYGYTF. DNA for the CDR3: TGTGCCAGCAGTTTATCCCCAGGGCGGGAGTATGGCTACACCTTC.

This sequence joins TRBV14 and TRBJ2-1; TRBD1 aligns across 11 bases. Unmatched junction bases numbered 5, after V lost 5 bases and J lost 5 bases. CDR1 is SGHDN and CDR2 is FVKESK in the germline V gene. The CDR3 length is 15 residues. The CDR3 is CASSSGQGAHNEQFF. The CDR3 DNA is TGTGCCAGCAGCTCCGGACAGGGGGCCCACAATGAGCAGTTCTTC.

Here the CDR3 DNA reads TGTGCCAGCTCACCTGCGGGGGGCGGTGCAGATACGCAGTATTTT. Translated, it gives CASSPAGGGADTQYF. The V gene is TRBV18, the J gene TRBJ2-3; 8 bases match TRBD2. Germline assignment: CDR1 KGHSH and CDR2 LQKENI. J lost 4 bases, V lost 3 bases, and 6 bases had no gene match. This CDR3 is built from 15 residues.

The V and J genes are TRBV7-6 and TRBJ2-5; 7 nucleotides line up with TRBD1. The germline CDR1 and CDR2 sequences are SGHVS and FNYEAQ. Trimming took 1 base from V and 3 from J; bases not matched to a gene: 5. This CDR3 has 15 residues. The CDR3 DNA sequence: TGTGCCAGCAGCTTAGTATGGGACAGAGAAGAGACCCAGTACTTC. Encoded protein: CASSLVWDREETQYF.

The chain combines TRBV5-8 with TRBJ1-6; a weak D match, TRBD1 (6 bases). CDR3 length equals 14 residues. V lost 3 bases and J 7 bases, leaving 11 bases between the germline ends. From germline, CDR1 is SGHTS and CDR2 YDEGEE. CDR3 residues: CASSSDRLNSPLHF. CDR3 DNA sequence: TGTGCCAGCAGCTCCGACAGGCTAAATTCACCCCTCCACTTT.

Here the CDR3 DNA reads TGCGCCAGCAGCTTACAGGAGACCCAGTACTTC. The encoded protein is CASSLQETQYF. The chain joins TRBV5-1 to TRBJ2-5; D is unclear. Trimming stripped 2 bases from V and 5 bases from J, with 4 bases between. The CDR3 loop spans 11 amino acids. Per germline, CDR1 SGHRS and CDR2 YFSETQ.

The chain joins TRBV6-6 to TRBJ1-4; 10 nucleotides agree with TRBD1. This CDR3 comprises 15 residues. The germline CDR1 and CDR2 sequences are MNHNY and SVGAGI (reference sequence). The V gene end was trimmed by 2 bases and the J gene end by 8 bases; junction bases not matched to a gene: 5. CDR3 DNA sequence: TGTGCCAGCAGTTACCGACAGGGGGCGGAAGAAAAACTGTTTTTT. Translation: CASSYRQGAEEKLFF.

The rearrangement joins TRBV29-1 to TRBJ1-2, with D unresolved. V lost 4 bases and J 8 bases, leaving 8 bases between the germline ends. Germline assignment: CDR1 SQVTM and CDR2 ANQGSEA. The length of the CDR3 is 10 residues. CDR3 nucleotide sequence: TGCAGCGTTGGAGGCTTCGGCTACACCTTC. It is translated as CSVGGFGYTF.